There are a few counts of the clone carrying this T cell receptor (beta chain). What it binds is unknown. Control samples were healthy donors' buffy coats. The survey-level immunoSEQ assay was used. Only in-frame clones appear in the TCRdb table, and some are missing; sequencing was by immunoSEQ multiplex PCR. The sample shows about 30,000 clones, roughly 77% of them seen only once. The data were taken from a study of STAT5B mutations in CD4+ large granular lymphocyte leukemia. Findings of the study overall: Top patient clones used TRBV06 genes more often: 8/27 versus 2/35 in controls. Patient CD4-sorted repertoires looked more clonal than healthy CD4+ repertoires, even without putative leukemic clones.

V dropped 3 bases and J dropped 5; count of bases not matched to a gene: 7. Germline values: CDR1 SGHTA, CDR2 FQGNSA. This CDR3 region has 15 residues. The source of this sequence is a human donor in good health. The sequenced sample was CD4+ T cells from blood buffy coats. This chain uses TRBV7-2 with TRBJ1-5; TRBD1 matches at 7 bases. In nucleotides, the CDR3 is TGTGCCAGCAGCTTGGAGACAGGGCAATATCAGCCCCAGCATTTT. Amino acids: CASSLETGQYQPQHF.